This T cell receptor (beta chain) appears in the sequencing data of a study of blood T cell repertoires in COVID-19. Study-wide background: Acute and convalescent COVID-19 samples came from the United States, Italy and Spain.

This CDR3 has 13 residues. The V gene lost 1 base and the J gene lost 4 bases, with 7 bases spanning the gap. Under the authors' procedure: Amplification of reference gene primers provided the estimated nucleated cell counts. Method: immunoSEQ multiplex PCR; TCRdb's copy keeps in-frame clones and lacks some. That table is the source of V, J and clone size, and D and trimming were worked out from the DNA. This table has about 20,000 clones, just over 90% appearing once. This sequence joins TRBV12-3 or TRBV12-4 and TRBJ1-2; D not resolved. The specimen sequenced was peripheral blood. This clonotype originated in a woman aged 45-65 years with active COVID-19. Here the CDR3 reads CASSLGQIYGYTF. The CDR3 DNA is TGTGCCAGCAGTTTAGGGCAAATCTATGGCTACACCTTC.